This T cell receptor (beta chain) was found in a study of control samples from healthy donors and cancer patients. Assay: immunoSEQ multiplex PCR; the TCRdb copy retains only in-frame clones and omits some. The data show approximately 120,000 clones, with less than 90% seen just once and 1.5% to 2% held by the top ten. V gave up 8 bases and J gave up 0 bases, with 10 bases separating them. This CDR3 region has 13 residues. In germline, CDR1 is KGHSH, CDR2 LQKENI. V is TRBV18 and J is TRBJ1-2; no definite D call. Sequenced material: blood. The receptor was derived from a man aged 18 to 30 in good health. The CDR3 DNA reads TGTGCCAGCACCGACCAAGCTAACTATGGCTACACCTTC. Translating gives CASTDQANYGYTF.